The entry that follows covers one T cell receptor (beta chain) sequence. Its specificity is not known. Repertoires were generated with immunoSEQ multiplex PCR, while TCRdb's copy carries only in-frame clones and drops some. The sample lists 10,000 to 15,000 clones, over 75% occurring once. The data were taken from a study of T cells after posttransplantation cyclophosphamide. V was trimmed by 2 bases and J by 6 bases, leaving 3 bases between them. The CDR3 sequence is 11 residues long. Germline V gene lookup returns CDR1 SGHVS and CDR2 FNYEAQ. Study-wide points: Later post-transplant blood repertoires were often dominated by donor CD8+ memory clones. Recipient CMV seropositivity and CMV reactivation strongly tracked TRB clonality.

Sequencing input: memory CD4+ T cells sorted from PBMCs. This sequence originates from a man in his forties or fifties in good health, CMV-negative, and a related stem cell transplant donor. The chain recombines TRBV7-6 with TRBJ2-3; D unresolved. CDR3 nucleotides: TGTGCCAGCAGCTTACAGGATACGCAGTATTTT. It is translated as CASSLQDTQYF. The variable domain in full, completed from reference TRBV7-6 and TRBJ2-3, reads GAGVSQSPRYKVTKRGQDVALRCDPISGHVSLYWYRQALGQGPEFLTYFNYEAQQDKSGLPNDRFSAERPEGSISTLTIQRTEQRDSAMYRCASSLQDTQYFGPGTRLTVL.